This T cell receptor (beta chain) appears in the sequencing data of a study of cytotoxic CD8 clonotypes in ibrutinib-treated CLL (dated by TCRdb to the early 2020s). Regarding the study in general: The cohort had around twelve relapsed/refractory and more than 14 treatment-naive patients; under 18 were IGHV unmutated. Responses were partial in approximately 24 patients and complete in 2; after median about 63 months follow-up, some 15 stayed in remission and roughly twelve progressed. Response samples were taken after a median of approximately eleven months on treatment, ranging from about 6 to 40 months. Samples averaged around 280,000 productive templates and more than 85,000 productive rearrangements. Of the 70 to 90 people in the trial, about 27 had longitudinal samples available. Cryopreserved peripheral blood mononuclear cells were obtained before treatment, at response, and at either sustained remission or disease progression. Patients were still on ibrutinib when every remission and progressive disease sample was collected.

As for this clone: Its antigen is not yet known. Base qualities are not recorded, but no much larger clone differs from it by a single base.

A MiSeq instrument was used for deep resolution sequencing, which targeted depths ranging from 1 in 1 million up to 1 in 200,000 T cells, with coverage averaging 10x for each clonotype. The immunoSEQ hsTCRB Kit was used to generate TCR beta libraries. The source study handled its data this way. ImmunoSEQ Data Assistant and ImmunoSEQ Analyzer were used for data analysis, and V, D and J genes were assigned according to IMGT definitions. Clonality, with values ranging from 0 to 1, was calculated as one minus the normalized Shannon entropy of productive rearrangement frequencies. Only overrepresented clonotypes making up at least 0.05% of each patient's repertoire were included in the public clonotype analysis. About twelve age-matched healthy donor repertoires from immuneACCESS were used as controls for clonality. TCRdb limited this immuneACCESS table to in-frame rearrangements with V and J called. A share of clones is missing; checked studies link under half to unresolved V genes, and the rest is unexplained. The V and J calls and the clone size are those of that table, but D and trimming were determined from the DNA. The sample records around 150,000 clones, 80% of which are singletons. About 7.4% of the sample lies in the top ten.

What the work shows at the level of the full study, not this receptor alone: Baseline clonality exceeded that of age-matched healthy donors and correlated strongly with circulating CD8+ T-cell counts. An increase in clonality was observed at ibrutinib response, with clonality remaining stable during sustained remission and falling back toward baseline at progression. Public clonotypes were found to be uncommon and were observed to contract or remain stable during treatment; the increase in clonality was shown to reflect expansion of private clonotypes at ibrutinib response. Sustained-remission and progressing patients did not have matched sampling times, and lymph node repertoires were not examined.

For TCR beta library preparation, around 2 micrograms of genomic DNA were isolated from cryopreserved PBMCs. Longitudinal blood samples from CLL patients on ibrutinib monotherapy underwent high-throughput TCR beta sequencing. The patients took part in an open-label, single-center phase 2 trial of ibrutinib monotherapy. The receptor was derived from a human donor with chronic lymphocytic leukemia. Here the sequenced sample was PBMCs, taken after 36 months of ibrutinib treatment.

The sequenced DNA: TGTGCCAGCAGCCCCGGACAGGGGGCGACCACTGAAGCTTTCTTT. It translates as CASSPGQGATTEAFF. The rearranged chain carries TRBV6-6 and TRBJ1-1; 11 bases in the junction line up with TRBD1. Via the germline V gene (reference sequence), CDR1 is MNHNY and CDR2 SVGAGI. Trimming accounts for 6 bases at V and 4 bases at J, while the number of junction bases matched to no gene is 7. CDR3 length: 15 amino acids, cysteine to phenylalanine. CDR3 DNA is the only sequence kept; it has 45 bases, read in frame from the first base.